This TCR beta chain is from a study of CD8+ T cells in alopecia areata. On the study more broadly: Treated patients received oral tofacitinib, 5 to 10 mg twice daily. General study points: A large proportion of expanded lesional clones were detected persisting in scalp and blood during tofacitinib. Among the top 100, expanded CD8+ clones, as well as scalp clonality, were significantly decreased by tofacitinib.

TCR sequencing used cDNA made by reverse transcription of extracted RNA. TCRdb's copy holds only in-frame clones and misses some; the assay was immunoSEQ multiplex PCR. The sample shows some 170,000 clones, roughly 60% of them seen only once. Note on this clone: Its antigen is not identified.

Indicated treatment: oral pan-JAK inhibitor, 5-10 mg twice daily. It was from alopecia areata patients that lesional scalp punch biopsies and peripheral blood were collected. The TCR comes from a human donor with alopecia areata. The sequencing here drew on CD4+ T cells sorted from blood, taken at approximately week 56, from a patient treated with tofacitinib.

The CDR3 is CASSSTGTRLAGPTDTQYF. In DNA, the CDR3 is TGTGCCAGCAGCTCAACAGGGACCCGACTAGCGGGGCCCACAGATACGCAGTATTTT. The V and J genes are TRBV7-9 and TRBJ2-3; 11 nucleotides match TRBD2. This CDR3 is built from 19 residues. Trimming removed 4 bases from V and 2 bases from J; junction bases left unmatched: 14. In germline, CDR1 is SEHNR, CDR2 FQNEAQ (reference sequence).